The clone carrying this T cell receptor beta chain was observed many times. Antigen: not known. Tregs were sorted as CD4+CD25+CD127-/low cells. From germline, CDR1 is MNHEY and CDR2 SVGAGI. The CDR3 length is 16 residues. V was clipped by 6 bases and J by 2 bases; unmatched bases: 9. Constant-region reverse primers amplified full-length variable regions, followed by semi-nested Nested Universal Primer A PCR. TCRdb re-called the 5' RACE reads through MiXCR, storing one row per CDR3 protein. The data contain fewer than 12,000 distinct CDR3 sequences, over 15% of them singletons. Study-level results: Tumor memory CD4+ T cell TCR gene usage clustered with blood and lymph node memory CD4+ cells and lymph node naive CD4+ cells. Greatest tumor Treg TCR overlap was with tumor naive CD4+ cells.

V usage is TRBV6-5 and J usage is TRBJ1-2, with TRBD1 matching over 10 bases. This sequence originates from a female donor with breast cancer. Material: Tregs sorted from a lymph node. The CDR3 nucleotides are TGTGCCAGCAGCCGGGACAGGGGAAGGGGCAACTATGGCTACACCTTC. Translating gives CASSRDRGRGNYGYTF.